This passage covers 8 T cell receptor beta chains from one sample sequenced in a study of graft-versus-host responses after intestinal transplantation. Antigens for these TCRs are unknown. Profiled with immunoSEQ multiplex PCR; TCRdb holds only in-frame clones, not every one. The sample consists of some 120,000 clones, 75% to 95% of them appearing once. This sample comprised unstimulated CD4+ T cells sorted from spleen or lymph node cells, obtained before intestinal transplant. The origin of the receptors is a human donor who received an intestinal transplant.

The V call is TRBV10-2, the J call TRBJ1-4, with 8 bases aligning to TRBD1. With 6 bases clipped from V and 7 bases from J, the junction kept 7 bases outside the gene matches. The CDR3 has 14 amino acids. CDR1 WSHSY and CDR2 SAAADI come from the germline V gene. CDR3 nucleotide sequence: TGCGCCAGCAGGGAGGACAGGGTTAGTGAAAAACTGTTTTTT. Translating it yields CASREDRVSEKLFF.

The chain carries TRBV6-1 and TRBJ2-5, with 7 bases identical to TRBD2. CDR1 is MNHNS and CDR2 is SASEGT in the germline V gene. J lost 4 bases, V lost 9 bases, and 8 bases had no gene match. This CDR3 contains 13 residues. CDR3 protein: CASKVWGGETQYF. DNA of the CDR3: TGTGCCAGTAAGGTTTGGGGGGGAGAGACCCAGTACTTC.

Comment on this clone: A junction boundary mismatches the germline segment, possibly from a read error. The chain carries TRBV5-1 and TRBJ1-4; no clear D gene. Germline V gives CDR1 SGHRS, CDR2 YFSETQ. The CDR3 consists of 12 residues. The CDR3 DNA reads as TGCGCCAGCAGCTTGGATGGCTCTCGTCAGATTTTT. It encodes CASSLDGSRQIF.

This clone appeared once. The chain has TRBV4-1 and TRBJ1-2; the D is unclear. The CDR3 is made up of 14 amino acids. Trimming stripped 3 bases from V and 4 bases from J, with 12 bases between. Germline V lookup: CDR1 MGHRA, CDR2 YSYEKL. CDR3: CASSQEILAYGYTF. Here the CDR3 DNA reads TGCGCCAGCAGCCAGGAAATTCTAGCCTATGGCTACACCTTC.

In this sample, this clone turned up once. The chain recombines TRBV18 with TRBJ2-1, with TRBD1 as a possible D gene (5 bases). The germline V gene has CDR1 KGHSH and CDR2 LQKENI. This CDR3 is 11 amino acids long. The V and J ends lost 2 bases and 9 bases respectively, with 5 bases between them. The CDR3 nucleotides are TGTGCCAGCTCACCAAGGGGTGAGCAGTTCTTC. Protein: CASSPRGEQFF. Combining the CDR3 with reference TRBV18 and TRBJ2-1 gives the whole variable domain NAGVMQNPRHLVRRRGQEARLRCSPMKGHSHVYWYRQLPEEGLKFMVYLQKENIIDESGMPKERFSAEFPKEGPSILRIQQVVRGDSAAYFCASSPRGEQFFGPGTRLTVL.

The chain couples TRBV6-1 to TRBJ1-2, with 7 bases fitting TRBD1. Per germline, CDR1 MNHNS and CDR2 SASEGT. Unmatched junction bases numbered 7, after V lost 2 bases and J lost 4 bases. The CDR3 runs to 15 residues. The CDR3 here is CASSERAGGSYGYTF. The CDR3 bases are TGTGCCAGCAGTGAAAGAGCAGGGGGAAGCTATGGCTACACCTTC.

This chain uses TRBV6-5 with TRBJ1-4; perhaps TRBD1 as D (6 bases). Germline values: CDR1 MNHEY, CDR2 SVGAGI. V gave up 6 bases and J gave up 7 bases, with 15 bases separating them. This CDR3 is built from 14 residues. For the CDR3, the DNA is TGTGCCAGCAGATCGACAGGCCCAAGTGAAAAACTGTTTTTT. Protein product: CASRSTGPSEKLFF.

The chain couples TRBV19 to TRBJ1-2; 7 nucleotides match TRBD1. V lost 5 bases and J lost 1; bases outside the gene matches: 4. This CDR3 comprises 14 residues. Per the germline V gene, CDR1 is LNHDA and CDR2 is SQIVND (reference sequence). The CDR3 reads CASSWDSLNYGYTF. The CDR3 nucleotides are TGTGCCAGTAGTTGGGACAGTCTTAACTATGGCTACACCTTC. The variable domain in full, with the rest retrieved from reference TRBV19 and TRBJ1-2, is DGGITQSPKYLFRKEGQNVTLSCEQNLNHDAMYWYRQDPGQGLRLIYYSQIVNDFQKGDIAEGYSVSREKKESFPLTVTSAQKNPTAFYLCASSWDSLNYGYTFGSGTRLTVV.